This entry lists 28 T cell receptor beta chains sequenced from one sample in a study of T cell responses to AZD1222 COVID-19 vaccine. Sequencing was performed with immunoSEQ multiplex PCR; in TCRdb, only in-frame clones are kept and a portion is missing. The sample includes approximately 120,000 clones, 88% of them seen just once. The sample was peripheral blood, taken on day 0 of AZD1222 vaccination. These TCRs come from an adult in good health.

The chain combines TRBV7-9 with TRBJ2-5; D call uncertain. This CDR3 is 16 amino acids long. The germline CDR1 and CDR2 sequences are SEHNR and FQNEAQ (reference sequence). Trimming cost V 1 base and J 5 bases, with 17 bases left between them. The CDR3 loop reads CASSLGGVRLGETQYF. CDR3 bases: TGTGCCAGCAGCTTAGGCGGCGTACGGTTGGGCGAGACCCAGTACTTC.

By sample share, this clone is medium-sized. The genes are TRBV11-3 and TRBJ2-7; possibly TRBD1 or TRBD2 for D (5 bases each). The CDR3 extends over 16 amino acids. Trimming pared 2 bases from V and 0 bases from J, leaving 14 bases between. The germline CDR1 and CDR2 sequences are SGHNT and YENEEA. For the CDR3, the DNA is TGTGCCAGCAGCTTAACGGGGACCTTGAGCTCCTACGAGCAGTACTTC. This codes for CASSLTGTLSSYEQYF.

The chain combines TRBV15 with TRBJ2-1; 10 positions agree with TRBD2. Germline CDR1 is LNHNV and CDR2 is YYDKDF (reference sequence). The CDR3 consists of 15 residues. With V trimmed by 5 bases and J by 4 bases, 5 bases remained unmatched. The CDR3 region is CATSPSGSAYNEQFF. The CDR3 nucleotides read TGTGCCACCAGCCCTAGCGGGAGCGCGTACAATGAGCAGTTCTTC.

CDR3 DNA: TGTGCCAGCAGCCATCGGGTCACAGATACGCAGTATTTT. Protein sequence: CASSHRVTDTQYF. This chain connects TRBV9 to TRBJ2-3; D remains ambiguous. Trimming left V 4 bases short and J 2 bases short, with 8 bases between. From germline, CDR1 is SGDLS and CDR2 YYNGEE. The CDR3 consists of 13 residues.

This rearrangement joins TRBV27 to TRBJ1-2, with a tentative D call TRBD1 (6 bases). The CDR3 totals 15 residues. V was trimmed by 3 bases and J by 2 bases, leaving 13 bases between them. The germline gives CDR1 MNHEY, CDR2 SMNVEV (reference sequence). DNA for the CDR3: TGTGCCAGCAGTTTTGCGGGACATCCAAACTATGGCTACACCTTC. It codes for CASSFAGHPNYGYTF.

J is TRBJ2-7 and V is TRBV3-1 (or the pseudogene TRBV3-2); D is uncertain. This CDR3 has 17 residues. Between the trimmed V and J ends, which lost 1 base and 6 bases, there was a span of 22 bases. CDR1 is LGHDT and CDR2 is YNNKEL in the germline V gene (reference sequence). The CDR3 coding sequence is TGTGCCAGCAGCCAAGGGTCGAAGGGAAATAGCTGGGGCGAGCAGTACTTC. Protein product: CASSQGSKGNSWGEQYF.

The genes are TRBV13 and TRBJ2-5; no firm D call. Deletions cut 1 base from V and 4 bases from J, with 4 bases between. Germline V gene data show CDR1 as PRHDT and CDR2 as FYEKMQ (reference sequence). The length of the CDR3 is 12 residues. CDR3: CASSLVGETQYF. DNA of the CDR3: TGTGCCAGCAGCTTAGTAGGAGAGACCCAGTACTTC.

The chain carries TRBV7-9 and TRBJ1-4; 7 nucleotides agree with TRBD1. J lost 7 bases, V lost 5 bases, and 7 bases had no gene match. Germline loops: CDR1 SEHNR, CDR2 FQNEAQ (reference sequence). The CDR3 loop spans 14 amino acids. The CDR3 coding sequence is TGTGCCAGCAGCAAGACAGGGTGGGGTGAAAAACTGTTTTTT. It translates to CASSKTGWGEKLFF.

This chain joins TRBV6-1 and TRBJ1-1; 7 nucleotides agree with TRBD1. The CDR3 extends over 13 amino acids. Germline CDR1 reads MNHNS; CDR2 reads SASEGT. Trimming cost V 6 bases and J 3 bases; bases outside gene matches: 4. The CDR3 protein is CASSRDSYTEAFF. The CDR3 DNA reads as TGTGCCAGCAGCAGGGACAGCTACACTGAAGCTTTCTTT.

V usage is TRBV25-1 and J usage is TRBJ1-3; the D gene is possibly TRBD1 (6 bases). Per the germline V gene, CDR1 is MGHDK and CDR2 is SYGVNS. This CDR3 is 17 amino acids long. V was clipped by 0 bases and J by 2 bases, with 14 bases between them. This CDR3 is CASSEYGAGEAGNTIYF. CDR3 coding DNA: TGTGCCAGCAGTGAATACGGGGCAGGGGAGGCTGGAAACACCATATATTTT.

Written as DNA, the CDR3 is TGTGCCAGCAGCCAATTTGACACTAACACTGAAGCTTTCTTT. Amino acids: CASSQFDTNTEAFF. The chain uses TRBV3-1 (or the pseudogene TRBV3-2) and TRBJ1-1, with D unclear. The length of the CDR3 is 14 residues. The germline V gene has CDR1 LGHDT and CDR2 YNNKEL (reference sequence). Trimming pared 2 bases from V and 2 bases from J, leaving 9 bases between.

V usage is TRBV11-2 and J usage is TRBJ2-3, with 14 bases matching TRBD2. With V trimmed by 3 bases and J by 0 bases, 5 bases remained unmatched. The CDR3 covers 18 residues. Germline assignment: CDR1 SGHAT and CDR2 FQNNGV. Written as DNA, the CDR3 is TGTGCCAGCAGCTTGGGGACTAGCGGGGGCCCTAGCACAGATACGCAGTATTTT. This encodes CASSLGTSGGPSTDTQYF. Full variable domain (missing parts from reference TRBV11-2 and TRBJ2-3): EAGVAQSPRYKIIEKRQSVAFWCNPISGHATLYWYQQILGQGPKLLIQFQNNGVVDDSQLPKDRFSAERLKGVDSTLKIQPAKLEDSAVYLCASSLGTSGGPSTDTQYFGPGTRLTVL.

The genes are TRBV2 and TRBJ1-2, with D possibly matching TRBD1 (6 bases). The V and J ends lost 6 bases and 5 bases respectively, with 16 bases between them. The CDR3 covers 14 residues. The V gene's germline CDR1 is SNHLY and CDR2 FYNNEI. This CDR3 is CASRDAGTIYGYTF. For the CDR3, the DNA is TGTGCCAGCAGGGATGCCGGGACAATATATGGCTACACCTTC.

The rearrangement links TRBV28 to TRBJ1-5; 10 nucleotides agree with TRBD1. The V segment lost 6 bases and the J segment 4 bases; nucleotides outside the gene matches: 3. This CDR3 spans 14 amino acids. CDR1 and CDR2 (germline): MDHEN, SYDVKM. CDR3 loop: CASSTGQGNQPQHF. For the CDR3, the DNA is TGTGCCAGCAGCACGGGACAGGGGAATCAGCCCCAGCATTTT. The variable domain in full, completed from reference TRBV28 and TRBJ1-5, reads DVKVTQSSRYLVKRTGEKVFLECVQDMDHENMFWYRQDPGLGLRLIYFSYDVKMKEKGDIPEGYSVSREKKERFSLILESASTNQTSMYLCASSTGQGNQPQHFGDGTRLSIL.

The chain links TRBV3-1 (or the pseudogene TRBV3-2) to TRBJ1-1; no firm D call. The length of the CDR3 is 14 residues. Trimming took 3 bases from V and 2 from J, leaving 10 bases between them. The V gene's germline CDR1 is LGHDT and CDR2 YNNKEL (reference sequence). The CDR3 protein is CASSQTLGNTEAFF. Written as DNA, the CDR3 is TGTGCCAGCAGCCAGACCTTGGGAAACACTGAAGCTTTCTTT.

This chain connects TRBV2 to TRBJ2-7; D unclear. Trimming left V 6 bases short and J 9 bases short, with 24 bases between. From germline, CDR1 is SNHLY and CDR2 FYNNEI. CDR3 length equals 15 residues. As DNA, the CDR3 is TGTGCCAGCAGCCTGGACCAAACGGGCCCCTCTATGCAGTACTTC. Its protein is CASSLDQTGPSMQYF.

The CDR3 spells CASRFSGSSGTDTQYF. CDR3 in DNA: TGTGCCAGCAGGTTTTCCGGTTCTTCTGGCACAGATACGCAGTATTTT. This chain connects TRBV5-5 to TRBJ2-3; no definite D call. Looked up from germline, CDR1 is SGHKS and CDR2 is YYEKEE (reference sequence). V gave up 5 bases and J gave up 1 base, with 17 bases separating them. CDR3 length: 16 residues.

This chain connects TRBV7-9 to TRBJ1-4; D perhaps matches TRBD1 (6 bases). The CDR3 is 13 amino acids. Germline assignment: CDR1 SEHNR and CDR2 FQNEAQ (reference sequence). V lost 6 bases, J lost 7 bases, and 12 bases lay in between. The CDR3 protein is CASSRDTGEKLFF. For the CDR3, the DNA is TGTGCCAGCAGTCGGGACACGGGTGAAAAACTGTTTTTT.

The rearrangement links TRBV7-3 to TRBJ2-1, with D possibly being TRBD1 or TRBD2 (5 bases each). This CDR3 has 15 amino acids. Germline values: CDR1 SGHTA, CDR2 FQGTGA. V lost 3 bases, J lost 2 bases, and 11 bases lay in between. The CDR3 here is CASSFSEGPYNEQFF. Here the CDR3 DNA reads TGTGCCAGCAGCTTCAGTGAGGGACCCTACAATGAGCAGTTCTTC. Full variable domain (rest looked up from reference TRBV7-3 and TRBJ2-1): GAGVSQTPSNKVTEKGKYVELRCDPISGHTALYWYRQSLGQGPEFLIYFQGTGAADDSGLPNDRFFAVRPEGSVSTLKIQRTERGDSAVYLCASSFSEGPYNEQFFGPGTRLTVL.

V and J are TRBV7-6 and TRBJ2-5, with TRBD1 as a possible D gene (5 bases). This CDR3 has 17 amino acids. Germline V gives CDR1 SGHVS, CDR2 FNYEAQ. The germline V and J ends were trimmed by 5 bases and 6 bases, with 25 bases remaining between them. The CDR3 nucleotides are TGTGCCAGCAGCCCAAGCTCAGGGTTAGGTCAACCCCAGACCCAGTACTTC. Translating gives CASSPSSGLGQPQTQYF.

This chain connects TRBV30 to TRBJ1-6, with D possibly matching TRBD1 (5 bases). The germline CDR1 and CDR2 sequences are GTSNPN and SVGIG (reference sequence). The CDR3 has 14 amino acids. Trimming took off 1 base at V and 5 bases at J, with 9 bases between the two ends. CDR3 nucleotides: TGTGCCTGGAGTGGAGTCAGGGATAATTCACCCCTCCACTTT. The encoded protein is CAWSGVRDNSPLHF. Using reference TRBV30 and TRBJ1-6 for the parts outside the CDR3, the full variable domain is SQTIHQWPATLVQPVGSPLSLECTVEGTSNPNLYWYRQAAGRGLQLLFYSVGIGQISSEVPQNLSASRPQDRQFILSSKKLLLSDSGFYLCAWSGVRDNSPLHFGNGTRLTVT.

V gene TRBV24-1 combines with J gene TRBJ2-5; D gene uncertain. The V gene lost 6 bases and the J gene lost 4 bases, with 11 bases spanning the gap. Germline V gene data show CDR1 as KGHDR and CDR2 as SFDVKD. The CDR3 is 13 residues long. CDR3 in DNA: TGTGCCACCAGTCCTGATCCCGGAGAGACCCAGTACTTC. It codes for CATSPDPGETQYF.

The chain links TRBV7-6 to TRBJ2-7; no definite D call. Germline V gene sequence: CDR1 SGHVS, CDR2 FNYEAQ. CDR3 size: 12 residues. Trimming shortened V by 4 bases and J by 2 bases, and 6 bases separated the two germline ends. In DNA, the CDR3 is TGTGCCAGCAGCTCCCACCCCTACGAGCAGTACTTC. This codes for CASSSHPYEQYF.

This sequence joins TRBV7-3 and TRBJ2-1; 7 nucleotides align to TRBD2. The CDR3 spans 15 residues. CDR1 and CDR2 (germline): SGHTA, FQGTGA. Trimming removed 3 bases from V and 3 bases from J; junction bases left unmatched: 5. In DNA, the CDR3 is TGTGCCAGCAGCTTCGCTAGCGGAGGCTACAATGAGCAGTTCTTC. It encodes CASSFASGGYNEQFF.

The chain couples TRBV6-5 to TRBJ1-2, with 10 bases that match TRBD1. The junction had 8 bases not matched to a gene; V was cut back by 6 bases and J by 4 bases. Per germline, CDR1 MNHEY and CDR2 SVGAGI. The CDR3 length is 15 residues. For the CDR3, the DNA is TGTGCCAGCAGCAAAGACAGGGGGCTCGGCTATGGCTACACCTTC. Translated: CASSKDRGLGYGYTF.

Note on this clone: At the DNA level, this CDR3 is encoded by other sequences in the same sample as well. This chain uses TRBV6-2 or TRBV6-3 with TRBJ2-5, with unresolved D. There are 12 residues in the CDR3. V was cut by 3 bases and J by 1 base, with 3 bases left in between. CDR1 and CDR2 from the germline V gene are MNHEY and SVGEGT. As DNA, the CDR3 is TGTGCCAGCAGTTATCCCCAAGAGACCCAGTACTTC. It translates to CASSYPQETQYF.

This chain connects TRBV20-1 to TRBJ2-3; no clear D. Germline CDR1 is DFQATT and CDR2 is SNEGSKA (reference sequence). This CDR3 has 11 amino acids. The V and J ends lost 5 bases and 8 bases respectively, with 11 bases between them. CDR3 in amino acids: CSAGGGATQYF. The CDR3, as DNA: TGCAGTGCTGGCGGTGGAGCTACGCAGTATTTT.

The chain has TRBV29-1 and TRBJ2-7; D gene uncertain. Trimming shortened V by 6 bases and J by 2 bases, and 11 bases separated the two germline ends. Germline V gene lookup returns CDR1 SQVTM and CDR2 ANQGSEA. The CDR3 runs to 12 residues. DNA of the CDR3: TGCAGCGTGGGCAAAGGGACCTACGAGCAGTACTTC. It specifies CSVGKGTYEQYF.